The 20 T cell receptor beta chains below come from one sample, sequenced in a study of metastatic and nonmetastatic thyroid tumors. Nobody among the patients had been given any treatment before thyroid surgery. TCRdb reprocessed the PCR reads using MiXCR. Among about 3,500 clones listed, 35% were seen once. Sequencing input: adjacent normal tissue. The receptors here all came from a male donor with papillary thyroid cancer or a benign thyroid nodule (not recorded which). Some clones in this sample may be carry-over from other donors' samples.

This clone appeared a few times. J is TRBJ1-6 and V is TRBV6-2 or TRBV6-3; 7 bases match TRBD1. Per germline, CDR1 MNHEY and CDR2 SVGEGT. The CDR3 extends over 14 amino acids. V was clipped by 9 bases and J by 7 bases; unmatched bases: 9. The CDR3 here is CASLDRRTNSPLHF. The CDR3 DNA is TGTGCCAGTTTGGACAGGCGTACGAATTCACCCCTCCACTTT.

This clone was counted only a few times. This chain uses TRBV6-1 with TRBJ1-5; no reliable D call. Per germline, CDR1 MNHNS and CDR2 SASEGT. CDR3 length: 15 residues. V gave up 1 base and J gave up 0 bases, with 7 bases separating them. The CDR3 sequence is CASSEGGYSNQPQHF. CDR3 bases: TGTGCCAGCAGTGAAGGAGGGTATAGCAATCAGCCCCAGCATTTT.

The chain carries TRBV24-1 and TRBJ2-1; 7 nucleotides match TRBD2. With V trimmed by 2 bases and J by 6 bases, 0 bases remained unmatched. This CDR3 is built from 13 residues. Germline V gene lookup returns CDR1 KGHDR and CDR2 SFDVKD. In DNA, the CDR3 is TGTGCCACCAGTGATTGGACTAGCAATGAGCAGTTCTTC. This gives the protein CATSDWTSNEQFF.

This clone turned up a few times. This chain links TRBV6-2 or TRBV6-3 with TRBJ2-7; D uncertain. The CDR3 sequence is 11 residues long. The V gene's germline CDR1 is MNHEY and CDR2 SVGEGT. V lost 2 bases to trimming and J lost 6 bases, with 5 bases between them. The DNA for the CDR3 is TGTGCCAGCAGTTACGAACTCGAGCAGTACTTC. Its translation: CASSYELEQYF.

CDR3 nucleotide sequence: TGTGCCAGCAGCTTCTCCTACGAGCAGTACTTC. Translating it yields CASSFSYEQYF. The V and J genes are TRBV11-2 and TRBJ2-7; no definite D call. The V end lost 3 bases, the J end lost 0 bases, and 0 bases lay between the germline ends. The CDR3 extends over 11 amino acids. Germline V gene data show CDR1 as SGHAT and CDR2 as FQNNGV.

With respect to this clone: Relative to the germline gene, one junction end is altered; a read error may explain this. The rearrangement links TRBV6-1 to TRBJ1-2, with 10 positions matching TRBD1. Germline CDR1 MNHNS, CDR2 SASEGT. This CDR3 is 15 amino acids long. CDR3: CASRVQGQGTYGYAF. In DNA, the CDR3 is TGTGCCAGCAGGGTACAGGGACAGGGGACATATGGCTACGCATTC.

This chain connects TRBV18 to TRBJ2-1, with 7 bases identical to TRBD1. Germline CDR1 and CDR2: KGHSH and LQKENI. After removal of 1 base from V and 7 bases from J, the junction contained 4 bases not matched to a gene. This CDR3 contains 14 residues. DNA of the CDR3: TGTGCCAGCTCACCACTGCAGGGGGTTAATGAGCAGTTCTTC. It translates to CASSPLQGVNEQFF.

By proportion, this clone is large. The V gene is TRBV11-2, the J gene TRBJ2-1; D may be TRBD1 or TRBD2 (5 bases each). Germline CDR1 SGHAT, CDR2 FQNNGV. V dropped 4 bases and J dropped 2 bases, with 15 bases sitting between them. This CDR3 is 16 amino acids long. The CDR3 bases are TGTGCCAGCAGCTACGAGACCGAGGGGCCCTACAATGAGCAGTTCTTC. It is translated as CASSYETEGPYNEQFF.

J is TRBJ1-1 and V is TRBV7-9; D unresolved. Trimming left V 5 bases short and J 2 bases short, with 9 bases between. Germline CDR1 and CDR2: SEHNR and FQNEAQ (reference sequence). This CDR3 comprises 13 residues. As DNA, the CDR3 is TGTGCCAGCAGCAGGCGAGGAAACACTGAAGCTTTCTTT. Translating gives CASSRRGNTEAFF.

With respect to this clone: A read error is likely, as this CDR3 ends without the conserved phenylalanine or tryptophan. It is unclear where the CDR3 begins or ends on the DNA, so no DNA is shown, and the CDR3 is as TCRdb lists it. The chain employs TRBV28 and TRBJ2-4; the table gives TRBD1 as D, unverified against the DNA. CDR1 is MDHEN and CDR2 is SYDVKM in the germline V gene. The CDR3 totals 8 residues, both ends included. This CDR3 is CASSLWRK.

V and J are TRBV19 and TRBJ2-1, with D possibly TRBD1 on 5 matching bases. The germline V gene encodes CDR1 LNHDA and CDR2 SQIVND (reference sequence). The V gene lost 5 bases and the J gene lost 8 bases, with 25 bases spanning the gap. The CDR3 contains 17 residues. The CDR3: CASSAINGRGSLDEQFF. CDR3 bases: TGTGCCAGTAGTGCTATCAACGGAAGGGGATCGTTGGATGAGCAGTTCTTC.

This clone was recorded many times. Different DNA sequences within this sample yield the same CDR3. The chain carries TRBV6-2 or TRBV6-3 and TRBJ2-7; D not resolved. The CDR3 is made up of 16 amino acids. The V end was cut by 0 bases, the J end by 3 bases, with 15 bases between. Germline CDR1 reads MNHEY; CDR2 reads SVGEGT. The CDR3 bases are TGTGCCAGCAGTTACTCGATGGTCTCGGGTGACTACGAGCAGTACTTC. Translated, it gives CASSYSMVSGDYEQYF.

This clone is labeled as large (0.1 to 1%). The chain recombines TRBV30 with TRBJ1-2; D may be TRBD1 (6 bases). CDR3 length equals 15 residues. From germline, CDR1 is GTSNPN and CDR2 SVGIG (reference sequence). Between the trimmed V and J ends, which lost 1 base and 0 bases, there was a span of 12 bases. The CDR3 sequence: CAWSETWTANYGYTF. Written as DNA, the CDR3 is TGTGCCTGGAGTGAAACTTGGACAGCTAACTATGGCTACACCTTC.

As for this clone: Relative to the germline gene, one junction end is altered; a read error may explain this. The chain has TRBV10-2 and TRBJ1-1; TRBD1 might be the D (5 bases). Per the germline V gene, CDR1 is WSHSY and CDR2 is SAAADI. The CDR3 is made up of 13 amino acids. CDR3 loop: CASRKTGAPEAFF. The CDR3 bases are TGCGCGAGCAGGAAAACAGGAGCGCCTGAAGCTTTCTTT.

The CDR3 coding sequence is TGCGCCAGCAGTGTCGGTGGGGAAGTTGAAGCTTTCTTT. It specifies CASSVGGEVEAFF. This chain joins TRBV5-1 and TRBJ1-1; D gene ambiguous. The CDR3 runs to 13 residues. Germline V gene lookup returns CDR1 SGHRS and CDR2 YFSETQ. The ends were cut back, 5 bases at V and 7 bases at J, with 15 bases in the middle.

This clone was seen just once. V usage is TRBV6-4 and J usage is TRBJ1-1; no clear D. V was trimmed by 6 bases and J by 4 bases, leaving 18 bases between them. CDR1 is MRHNA, CDR2 SNTAGT, per germline. The CDR3 loop spans 15 amino acids. CDR3 sequence reads: CASSWVLLVSTEAFF. The CDR3 DNA follows: TGTGCCAGCAGCTGGGTCCTTCTGGTTTCCACTGAAGCTTTCTTT.

The J gene is TRBJ1-2, the V gene TRBV27, with 10 bases fitting TRBD1. CDR3 length: 15 amino acids. The V gene's germline CDR1 is MNHEY and CDR2 SMNVEV (reference sequence). The V segment lost 5 bases and the J segment 5 bases; nucleotides outside the gene matches: 8. The CDR3 loop is CASSRMTGGTYGYTF. CDR3 nucleotide sequence: TGTGCCAGCAGTCGCATGACAGGGGGCACGTATGGCTACACCTTC.

The V and J genes are TRBV6-1 and TRBJ1-3; no firm D call. Germline V lookup: CDR1 MNHNS, CDR2 SASEGT. This CDR3 is built from 13 residues. Trimming removed 7 bases from V and 0 bases from J, with 7 bases in between. The DNA for the CDR3 is TGTGCCAGCATGATGGGCTCTGGAAACACCATATATTTT. Amino acid sequence: CASMMGSGNTIYF.

A remark on this clone: Germline is not matched at one junction end, which may reflect a read error. The chain combines TRBV5-1 with TRBJ2-2; unclear D gene. The germline V gene has CDR1 SGHRS and CDR2 YFSETQ. The CDR3 contains 15 residues. CDR3 protein: CASSLAPLGTGELFF. The CDR3 region has the DNA TGCGCCAGCAGTTTGGCCCCCCTGGGCACCGGGGAGCTGTTTTTT.

This chain connects TRBV12-3 or TRBV12-4 to TRBJ2-7; the match to TRBD2 covers 9 bases. Trimming removed 6 bases from V and 5 bases from J; junction bases left unmatched: 8. The CDR3 consists of 14 residues. The CDR3 nucleotides are TGTGCCAGCAGCAAATCCGGGACTAGCAACGAGCAGTACGTC. Translating it yields CASSKSGTSNEQYV.